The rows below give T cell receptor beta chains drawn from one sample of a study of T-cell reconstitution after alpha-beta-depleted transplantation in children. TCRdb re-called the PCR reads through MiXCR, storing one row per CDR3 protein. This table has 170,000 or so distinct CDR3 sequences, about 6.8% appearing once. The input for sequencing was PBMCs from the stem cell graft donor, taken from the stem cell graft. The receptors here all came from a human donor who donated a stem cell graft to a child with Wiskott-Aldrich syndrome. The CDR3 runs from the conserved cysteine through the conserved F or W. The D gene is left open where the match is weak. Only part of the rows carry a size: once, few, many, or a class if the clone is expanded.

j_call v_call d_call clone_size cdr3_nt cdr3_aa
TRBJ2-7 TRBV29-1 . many TGCAGCGTTTCGGAGGGGGCGAACGAGCAGTACTTC CSVSEGANEQYF
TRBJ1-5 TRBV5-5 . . TGTGCCAGCAGCTTGGCCAGCATAGGGCCCCAGCATTTT CASSLASIGPQHF
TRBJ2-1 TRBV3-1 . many TGTGCCAGCAGCCTAAAAGGTTCGTCCCTCCCAAATCCGTTGAATGAGCAGTTCTTC CASSLKGSSLPNPLNEQFF
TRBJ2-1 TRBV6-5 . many TGTGCCAGCAGTTATCGGCCCCCGAGCTCCTACAATGAGCAGTTCTTC CASSYRPPSSYNEQFF
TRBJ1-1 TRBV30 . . TGTGCCTGGAGTAGGGCGGTGAACACTGAAGCTTTCTTT CAWSRAVNTEAFF
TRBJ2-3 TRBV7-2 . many TGTGCCAGCAGCCCAACCCTTGGGGGGAGCACAGATACGCAGTATTTT CASSPTLGGSTDTQYF
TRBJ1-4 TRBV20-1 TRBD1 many TGCAGTGCTAGAGCGGGACAGGGGATTGGAAAACTGTTTTTT CSARAGQGIGKLFF
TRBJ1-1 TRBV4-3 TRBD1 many TGCGCCAGCAGCCGAGGCTTAACAGGGGAGAAAACTGAAGCTTTCTTT CASSRGLTGEKTEAFF
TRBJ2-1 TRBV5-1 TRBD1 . TGCGCCAGCAGCTTGGGGTGGGGGACAGGGGGCTCCTACAATGAGCAGTTCTTC CASSLGWGTGGSYNEQFF
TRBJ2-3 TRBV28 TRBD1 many TGTGCCAGCAGTCCAGGGGGCTCCATAGATACGCAGTATTTT CASSPGGSIDTQYF
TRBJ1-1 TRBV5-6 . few TGTGCCAGCAGCGGGGTAGGGGCTGGGGGGGCGTCTGAAGCTTTCTTT CASSGVGAGGASEAFF
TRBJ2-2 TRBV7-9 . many TGTGCCAGCAGCTTAAATACGGTGAACACCGGGGAGCTGTTTTTT CASSLNTVNTGELFF
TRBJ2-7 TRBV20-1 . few TGCAGTGCTAGTCCCCATGTCGGGTCCGAGCAGTACTTC CSASPHVGSEQYF
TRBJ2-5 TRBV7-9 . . TGTGCCAGCAGCCCCCCTGGGGGCCAAGAGACCCAGTACTTC CASSPPGGQETQYF
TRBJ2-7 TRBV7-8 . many TGTGCCAGCAGCTTAGGCCTAGAATTGCACTTC CASSLGLELHF
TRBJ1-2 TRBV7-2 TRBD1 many TGTGCCAGCAGCTTCTCAGGGGGAGTGGACTATGGCTACACCTTC CASSFSGGVDYGYTF
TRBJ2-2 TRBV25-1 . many TGTGCCAGCGGGGGATGGGGCGCGAACACCGGGGAGCTGTTTTTT CASGGWGANTGELFF
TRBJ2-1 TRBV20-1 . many TGCAGTGCTCTCTATTACAATGAGCAGTTCTTC CSALYYNEQFF
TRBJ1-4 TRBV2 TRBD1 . TGTGCCAGCAGTGTCGGACAGGGGACTAATGAAAAACTGTTTTTT CASSVGQGTNEKLFF
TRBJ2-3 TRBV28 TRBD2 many TGTGCCAGCAGTTCTACTGGACTAGCGTCTGGCACGCAGTATTTT CASSSTGLASGTQYF
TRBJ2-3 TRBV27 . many TGTGCCAGCAGTTTATCGATCGCAGGGATAGATACGCAGTATTTT CASSLSIAGIDTQYF
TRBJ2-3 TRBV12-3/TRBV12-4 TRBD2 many TGTGCCAGCAGTTCAAAAGCGGGACTCACGGGCACAGATACGCAGTATTTT CASSSKAGLTGTDTQYF
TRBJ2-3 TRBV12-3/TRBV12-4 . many TGTGCCAGCTGGACTTACACAGATACGCAGTATTTT CASWTYTDTQYF
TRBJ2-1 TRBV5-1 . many TGCGCCAGCAGCTTGGAAGAGGGCTCCTACAATGAGCAGTTCTTC CASSLEEGSYNEQFF
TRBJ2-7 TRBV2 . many TGTGCCAGCAGTAAGGGACCGGGATACGAGCAGTACTTC CASSKGPGYEQYF
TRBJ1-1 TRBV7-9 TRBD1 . TGTGCCAGCAGCGCTTGGACAGGGGGTGGCACTGAAGCTTTCTTT CASSAWTGGGTEAFF
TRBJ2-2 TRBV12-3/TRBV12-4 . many TGTGCCAGCACCAGGGAGAACACCGGGGAGCTGTTTTTT CASTRENTGELFF
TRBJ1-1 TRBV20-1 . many TGCAGTGCTAGAGCTACTTTAAAGGGACATACGAACACTGAAGCTTTCTTT CSARATLKGHTNTEAFF
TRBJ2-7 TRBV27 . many TGTGCCAGCAGCCGGGCAGGGGCAAAGCTCTACGAGCAGTACTTC CASSRAGAKLYEQYF
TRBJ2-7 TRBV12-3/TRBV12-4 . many TGTGCCAGCAGCCCGACCGCGTCGGAGCAGTACTTC CASSPTASEQYF
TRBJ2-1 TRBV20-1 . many TGCAGTGCTAGAGATACCACTCAGCGGAGGCGAAATGAGCAGTTCTTC CSARDTTQRRRNEQFF
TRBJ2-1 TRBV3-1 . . TGTGCCAGCAGCACGAGGTGGGCTAGCAGATACAATGAGCAGTTCTTC CASSTRWASRYNEQFF
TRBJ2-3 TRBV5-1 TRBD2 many TGCGCCAGCAGCTTACAAGGACTAGGCGAAGATACGCAGTATTTT CASSLQGLGEDTQYF
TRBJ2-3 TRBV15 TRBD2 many TGTGCCACCAGCACGGGGACTAGTGTAGATACGCAGTATTTT CATSTGTSVDTQYF
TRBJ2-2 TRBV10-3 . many TGTGCCTTCGTGGTGGCCCTGTTTTTT CAFVVALFF
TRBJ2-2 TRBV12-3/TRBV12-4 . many TGTGCCAGCAGTAGGATAGCTAGCAACACCGGGGAGCTGTTTTTT CASSRIASNTGELFF
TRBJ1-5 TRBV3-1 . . TGTGCCAGCGGGACGGGACACGGATTAAAGAGCAATCAGCCCCAGCATTTT CASGTGHGLKSNQPQHF
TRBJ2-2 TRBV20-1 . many TGCAGTGCTAGAGATAATATTAGGCTGGAGCTGTTTTTT CSARDNIRLELFF
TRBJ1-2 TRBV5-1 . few TGCGCCAGCAGCGAGGCCTTAAACTATGGCTACACCTTC CASSEALNYGYTF
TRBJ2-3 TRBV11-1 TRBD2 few TGTGCCAGCAGCCTCCCCGCTAGCGGGAGGAGCGCTAGCACAGATACGCAGTATTTT CASSLPASGRSASTDTQYF